This TCR beta chain was identified during a study of blood T cell repertoires in COVID-19. Some clones are missing from TCRdb's copy, which holds only in-frame ones; the method was immunoSEQ multiplex PCR. The sample lists 55,000 to 65,000 clones, around 80% occurring once. Germline loops: CDR1 SGHTA, CDR2 FQGNSA. The CDR3 is 12 amino acids. V was clipped by 3 bases and J by 7 bases, with 9 bases between them. The origin of this receptor is a man in his 60s with acute or convalescent COVID-19. The V gene is TRBV7-2, the J gene TRBJ1-2; D possibly corresponds to TRBD1 (6 bases). The sample taken for sequencing was peripheral blood. The CDR3, as DNA: TGTGCCAGCAGCTTGAACAGGGCTGGCTACACCTTC. Translated, it gives CASSLNRAGYTF. Complete variable domain (other parts from reference TRBV7-2 and TRBJ1-2): GAGVSQSPSNKVTEKGKDVELRCDPISGHTALYWYRQSLGQGLEFLIYFQGNSAPDKSGLPSDRFSAERTGGSVSTLTIQRTQQEDSAVYLCASSLNRAGYTFGSGTRLTVV.